Each of the 10 T cell receptor beta chains below was sequenced from the same sample in a study of T-cell reconstitution after alpha-beta-depleted transplantation in children. Unique molecular identifiers were built into the TCRbeta library. MiXCR, applied by TCRdb to the PCR reads, yields one record per CDR3 protein. The data hold a few hundred thousand distinct CDR3 sequences, with around 18% observed a single time. This specimen consisted of PBMCs from the stem cell graft donor, obtained from the stem cell graft. Source of these receptors: a human donor who donated a stem cell graft to a child with acute lymphoblastic leukemia.

The chain links TRBV5-1 to TRBJ1-2; D is undetermined. The CDR3 is 14 amino acids. CDR1 and CDR2 (germline): SGHRS, YFSETQ. Trimming took 0 bases from V and 2 from J, leaving 8 bases between them. The DNA of the CDR3 is TGCGCCAGCAGCTTGGCCGGGCCGAACTATGGCTACACCTTC. Its translation: CASSLAGPNYGYTF. The variable domain in full, completed from reference TRBV5-1 and TRBJ1-2, reads KAGVTQTPRYLIKTRGQQVTLSCSPISGHRSVSWYQQTPGQGLQFLFEYFSETQRNKGNFPGRFSGRQFSNSRSEMNVSTLELGDSALYLCASSLAGPNYGYTFGSGTRLTVV.

This sequence joins TRBV30 and TRBJ2-2; D not certain. V was shortened by 5 bases and J by 5 bases, with 9 bases between the two germline ends. The germline V gene encodes CDR1 GTSNPN and CDR2 SVGIG (reference sequence). This CDR3 comprises 12 residues. The chain's CDR3 is CAWVTWTGELFF. The CDR3 nucleotides are TGTGCCTGGGTGACCTGGACCGGGGAGCTGTTTTTT.

This clonotype was detected only a few times. The rearrangement uses TRBV20-1 and TRBJ2-7; maybe TRBD1 (5 bases). V gave up 6 bases and J gave up 2 bases, with 14 bases separating them. CDR1 DFQATT and CDR2 SNEGSKA come from the germline V gene (reference sequence). The CDR3 length is 13 residues. The CDR3, as DNA: TGCAGTGCCCCCCAAGGGGTTACCTACGAGCAGTACTTC. The encoded protein is CSAPQGVTYEQYF.

The V and J genes are TRBV5-5 and TRBJ1-5; D is perhaps TRBD1 (6 bases). The CDR3 length is 16 residues. Trimming took 1 base from V and 5 from J, leaving 16 bases between them. Germline V CDR1 and CDR2: SGHKS, YYEKEE (reference sequence). In DNA, the CDR3 is TGTGCCAGCAGCTTGAACTTGGGGGGGGGCCATCAGCCCCAGCATTTT. Translation: CASSLNLGGGHQPQHF.

This sequence joins TRBV12-3 or TRBV12-4 and TRBJ2-7; 7 positions match TRBD2. This CDR3 contains 15 residues. With 3 bases clipped from V and 5 bases from J, the junction kept 10 bases outside the gene matches. The CDR3 DNA reads as TGTGCCAGCAGTTTGGGTGGGGGGAGGGGTAACGAGCAGTACTTC. Its translation: CASSLGGGRGNEQYF.

In its sample, this clonotype ranks as medium-sized. Germline is not matched at one junction end, which may reflect a read error. The rearrangement joins TRBV5-1 to TRBJ2-7; no definite D call. This CDR3 comprises 11 residues. CDR1 and CDR2 (germline): SGHRS, YFSETQ. CDR3 sequence (DNA): TGTGCCAGCAGCTCCTCCTACGAGCAGTACTTC. Encoded protein: CASSSSYEQYF. The entire variable domain, with the rest obtained from reference TRBV5-1 and TRBJ2-7, is as follows: KAGVTQTPRYLIKTRGQQVTLSCSPISGHRSVSWYQQTPGQGLQFLFEYFSETQRNKGNFPGRFSGRQFSNSRSEMNVSTLELGDSALYLCASSSSYEQYFGPGTRLTVT.

This clonotype was observed a few times. The chain links TRBV6-1 to TRBJ1-1; the match to TRBD1 covers 11 bases. Looked up from germline, CDR1 is MNHNS and CDR2 is SASEGT. Unmatched junction bases numbered 0, after V lost 1 base and J lost 2 bases. The CDR3 length is 15 residues. CDR3 DNA: TGTGCCAGCAGTGAAGGGACAGGGGGCAACACTGAAGCTTTCTTT. Its translation: CASSEGTGGNTEAFF.

The chain carries TRBV30 and TRBJ2-2; no definite D call. Germline CDR1 and CDR2: GTSNPN and SVGIG (reference sequence). The CDR3 runs 13 residues. Trimming shortened V by 2 bases and J by 1 base, and 5 bases separated the two germline ends. The CDR3 region is CAWSTENTGELFF. The CDR3 nucleotides are TGTGCCTGGAGTACAGAGAACACCGGGGAGCTGTTTTTT.

On this clonotype: Germline and junction disagree at one end, which may indicate a read error. The V and J genes are TRBV7-6 and TRBJ2-6, with 8 bases that match TRBD1. The V gene's germline CDR1 is SGHVS and CDR2 FNYEAQ. CDR3 size: 18 residues. The CDR3 nucleotides are TGTGCCAGCAGCTTGCCGGGCGGACAGGGCACTGGGGCCAACGGCCTGACTTTC. Translation gives CASSLPGGQGTGANGLTF.

V usage is TRBV7-3 and J usage is TRBJ2-3, with TRBD1 as a possible D gene (6 bases). The CDR3 loop spans 16 amino acids. In germline, CDR1 is SGHTA, CDR2 FQGTGA. V was shortened by 5 bases and J by 2 bases, with 17 bases between the two germline ends. CDR3 sequence (DNA): TGTGCCAGCAGCCCAAATTATGGGGGCGACACAGATACGCAGTATTTT. Translating it yields CASSPNYGGDTDTQYF.